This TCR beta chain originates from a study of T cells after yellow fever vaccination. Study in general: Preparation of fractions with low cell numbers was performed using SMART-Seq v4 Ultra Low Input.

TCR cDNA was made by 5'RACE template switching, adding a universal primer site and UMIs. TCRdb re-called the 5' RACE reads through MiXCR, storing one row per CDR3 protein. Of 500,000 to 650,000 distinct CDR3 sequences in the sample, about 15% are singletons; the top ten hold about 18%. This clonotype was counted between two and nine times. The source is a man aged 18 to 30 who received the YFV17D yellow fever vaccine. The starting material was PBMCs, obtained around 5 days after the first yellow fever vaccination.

The CDR3 protein is CASSPWGPGELFF. The CDR3 DNA reads as TGTGCCAGCTCACCATGGGGGCCCGGGGAGCTGTTTTTT. The chain employs TRBV18 and TRBJ2-2; a weak D match, TRBD1 (6 bases). CDR3 size: 13 residues. Trimming removed 2 bases from V and 6 bases from J, with 7 bases in between. CDR1 and CDR2 (germline): KGHSH, LQKENI.